The 9 T cell receptor beta chains presented below share a single source sample, sequenced in a study of blood T cell repertoires in COVID-19. The repertoire was sequenced with immunoSEQ multiplex PCR; TCRdb's copy has only in-frame clones and lacks some. The sample lists some 38,000 clones, approximately 80% seen once, with approximately 9.1% in the top ten. The sample taken for sequencing was peripheral blood. The source is a man aged 60 to 75 in a cohort sampled during active COVID-19.

The chain joins TRBV15 to TRBJ1-2; D not certain. Germline V gene lookup returns CDR1 LNHNV and CDR2 YYDKDF (reference sequence). V was clipped by 0 bases and J by 4 bases, with 9 bases between them. This CDR3 has 14 amino acids. CDR3 sequence: CATSRDSVGYGYTF. For the CDR3, the DNA is TGTGCCACCAGCAGAGATTCGGTTGGCTATGGCTACACCTTC.

The rearrangement links TRBV24-1 to TRBJ2-6; no reliable D call. Trimming removed 3 bases at V and 0 bases at J, with 8 bases between. CDR1 is KGHDR, CDR2 SFDVKD, per germline. This CDR3 has 16 residues. Here the CDR3 DNA reads TGTGCCACCAGTGATGGTAGCAGCTCTGGGGCCAACGTCCTGACTTTC. This translates into CATSDGSSSGANVLTF.

This clone has more than one count but fewer than ten. The chain employs TRBV21-1 and TRBJ1-2; the D call TRBD1 from the table was never checked on the DNA. TRBV21-1 is reported as a pseudogene. The CDR3 length is 15 residues. The CDR3: CASSKVTGANYGYTF. The DNA for the CDR3 is TGTGCCAGCAGCAAAGTGACAGGAGCTAACTATGGCTACACCTTC.

This clone was seen once. The chain has TRBV12-5 and TRBJ2-1, with TRBD2 matching 7 bases. This CDR3 is built from 13 residues. CDR1 and CDR2 (germline): LGHNT, FRNRAP. V shed 3 bases and J 6 bases; nucleotides not matched to a gene: 2. DNA of the CDR3: TGTGCTAGTGGTTTTCAGCGGGGCAATGAGCAGTTCTTC. It yields the protein CASGFQRGNEQFF.

The chain employs TRBV4-1 and TRBJ1-1, with no clear D. Trimming shortened V by 1 base and J by 1 base, and 7 bases separated the two germline ends. The germline V gene has CDR1 MGHRA and CDR2 YSYEKL. This CDR3 contains 14 residues. The chain's CDR3 is CASSQGRGNTEAFF. CDR3 DNA: TGCGCCAGCAGCCAAGGTCGAGGGAACACTGAAGCTTTCTTT.

The table lists this clone with a few counts. Additional DNA sequences in this sample encode the identical CDR3. The chain has TRBV9 and TRBJ1-4, with 12 positions matching TRBD1. J was trimmed by 5 bases and V by 0 bases; bases with no gene match: 2. The length of the CDR3 is 16 residues. Germline V gene data show CDR1 as SGDLS and CDR2 as YYNGEE. The CDR3 DNA is TGTGCCAGCAGCGTAGGGGGACAGGGGGCGAATGAAAAACTGTTTTTT. Encoded protein: CASSVGGQGANEKLFF.

The chain recombines TRBV2 with TRBJ2-3; 7 positions agree with TRBD1. V lost 6 bases, J lost 2 bases, and 8 bases stayed unmatched. The CDR3 consists of 15 residues. CDR1 SNHLY and CDR2 FYNNEI come from the germline V gene. The CDR3 reads CASSSDRASTDTQYF. DNA of the CDR3: TGTGCCAGCAGCTCAGACAGGGCCTCCACAGATACGCAGTATTTT. Full variable domain (outside the CDR3, taken from reference TRBV2 and TRBJ2-3): EPEVTQTPSHQVTQMGQEVILRCVPISNHLYFYWYRQILGQKVEFLVSFYNNEISEKSEIFDDQFSVERPDGSNFTLKIRSTKLEDSAMYFCASSSDRASTDTQYFGPGTRLTVL.

V gene TRBV9 combines with J gene TRBJ2-7; 13 bases line up with TRBD2. With 1 base clipped from V and 4 bases from J, the junction kept 5 bases outside the gene matches. The CDR3 runs to 16 residues. The germline V gene encodes CDR1 SGDLS and CDR2 YYNGEE. CDR3 nucleotides: TGTGCCAGCAGCGTAAGTCAGACTAGCGGGAGGTACGAGCAGTACTTC. Protein sequence: CASSVSQTSGRYEQYF.

This clone was detected a few times. The CDR3 spells CASRDGVGTTSPLHF. In DNA form, the CDR3 reads TGTGCCAGCAGGGACGGAGTGGGGACTACTTCACCCCTCCACTTT. The chain couples TRBV5-4 to TRBJ1-6; D is perhaps TRBD1 (5 bases). The CDR3 has 15 residues. Germline lookup yields CDR1 SGHNT and CDR2 YYREEE (reference sequence). Trimming removed 5 bases at V and 9 bases at J, with 18 bases between. Based on the CDR3 plus reference TRBV5-4 and TRBJ1-6, the full variable domain is ETGVTQSPTHLIKTRGQQVTLRCSSQSGHNTVSWYQQALGQGPQFIFQYYREEENGRGNFPPRFSGLQFPNYSSELNVNALELDDSALYLCASRDGVGTTSPLHFGNGTRLTVT.